The next 3 T cell receptor delta chains were all read from a single sample in a study of Vδ1+ human thymocytes. Study results and caveats: Highly polyclonal TRG and TRD repertoires with Gaussian CDR3 length distributions appeared in thymus.

No antigen is known for these receptors. Sequences come from RNA converted to cDNA by reverse transcription. The CDR3 regions were amplified by multiplex PCR from V-gene primers to a constant-region primer. TCRdb used CATT to re-call clones from the multiplex PCR reads. This sample has under 30,000 delta-chain clones, with nearly 7.5% found just once. The material sequenced was Vdelta1+ gamma-delta thymocytes from the thymus. Subset meaning: FACS-sorted CD3+ TCRalphabeta- TCRVdelta1+ TCRVdelta2- thymocytes. The receptor set was obtained from a girl under two years old who had congenital heart surgery.

This clone came up a few times. The V and J genes are TRDV1 and TRDJ1; 13 nucleotides line up with TRDD3. In germline, CDR1 is TSWWSYY, CDR2 QGS. J was trimmed by 1 base and V by 5 bases; bases with no gene match: 16. CDR3 size: 20 residues. CDR3 sequence (DNA): TGTGCTCTTGGGAACCCCCCCTATAACTGGGGGATACGTACCACCGATAAACTCATCTTT. Translation: CALGNPPYNWGIRTTDKLIF.

In its sample, this clone was seen a few times. The junction differs from germline at one of its ends, possibly a read error. The rearrangement links TRDV1 to TRDJ1, with D maybe TRDD3 (5 bases). The germline gives CDR1 TSWWSYY, CDR2 QGS. This CDR3 region has 17 residues. Here the CDR3 DNA reads TGTGCTCTTGGGGAATTTCGGGGGTTCCGTGTGGCCGATAAACTCATCTTC. It is translated as CALGEFRGFRVADKLIF.

This clone was counted between two and nine times. V usage is TRDV1 and J usage is TRDJ1, with D perhaps TRDD3 (6 bases). The V end was cut by 3 bases, the J end by 0 bases, with 26 bases between. This CDR3 spans 20 amino acids. From germline, CDR1 is TSWWSYY and CDR2 QGS. The CDR3 DNA is TGTGCTCTTGGGGACCCCGAGGGGGGAGGACTTAAACGCTACACCGATAAACTCATCTTT. It is translated as CALGDPEGGGLKRYTDKLIF.